The present entry profiles one TCR beta chain with its context. The specificity of this receptor is unknown. Qualities for individual bases were not recorded, and no much larger clone is one base off. Genomic DNA was isolated from the sorted cells so that the TCRbeta CDR3 region could be sequenced. The immunoSEQ Assay was used to sequence the TCRbeta CDR3 regions. This is the immuneACCESS table as TCRdb keeps it, with only in-frame sequences that have V and J called. A part of the clones is gone; compared with another copy, unresolved V genes explain less than half, and the rest is unexplained. The sample table contains about 31,000 clones; only one count was recorded for 70% to 90% of them. The top ten clonotypes cover 20% to 30% of the sample. The data were obtained in a study of OX40 agonist ivuxolimab in advanced cancers. With respect to the entire study: Ivuxolimab was an agonistic, fully human IgG2 monoclonal antibody directed against OX40 (CD134), a costimulatory receptor. Of the approximately 50 dose-escalation patients, hepatocellular carcinoma was present in around 20, melanoma in approximately 15, renal cell carcinoma in 9 and head and neck cancer in 9. The paper describes the monotherapy dose-escalation part (N of about 52 patients) of the phase I trial of ivuxolimab. In the dose-escalation cohort, 70% to 85% of patients were male, and the mean age was roughly 60 years, with a range of roughly 20 to 79. The point of sequencing TCRbeta in the periphery was to test whether ivuxolimab changed TCR sequence diversity and drove clonal T-cell expansion. Intravenous ivuxolimab was administered to patients every 2 weeks at six dose levels: 0.01, 0.1, 0.3, 1.5, 3 and 10 mg/kg. Patients were allowed to have had prior anti-PD-1, anti-PD-L1 or anti-CTLA-4 therapy, and around 40% of the dose-escalation patients had previously received checkpoint inhibitors. Partial responses occurred in three dose-escalation patients: two with cutaneous melanoma and one with hepatocellular carcinoma.

What the study reported, not specific to this receptor: Antigen specificity was not determined for the clonally expanded peripheral T cells. Low levels of normalized T-cell clonal expansion were also seen in some patients who did not respond. On average, CD8+ T cells showed more expanded clones than CD4+ T cells after ivuxolimab. At doses of 0.1 to 3.0 mg/kg, clonal expansion of both CD4+ and CD8+ T cells in blood was seen between baseline and week 6. In the 0.1-3.0 mg/kg groups, partial responders were among the patients with the lowest normalized peripheral clonal expansion, particularly in CD8+ T cells.

The CDR3 numbers 14 residues from cysteine through phenylalanine. The sequence is cut down to CDR3 DNA, 42 bases in frame from base 1. Unmatched junction bases come to 3, with V trimmed by 4 bases and J by 4 bases. Via the germline V gene, CDR1 is ENHRY and CDR2 SYGVKD. Patients with autoimmune disease history or receiving systemic immunosuppression were excluded from the trial. In every dose cohort, peripheral blood was drawn for TCR sequencing at baseline, cycle 4 day 1, and cycle 7 day 1. The samples were drawn from a first-in-human, open-label, multicenter phase I dose-escalation trial of ivuxolimab. The trial enrolled adults with locally advanced or metastatic head and neck squamous cell, hepatocellular, melanoma or renal cell carcinoma. CD4+ and CD8+ T cells were sorted separately from peripheral blood before TCR sequencing.

Rearrangement joined TRBV10-3 to TRBJ2-7; 11 junctional bases match TRBD2. The receptor was isolated from an adult with an advanced solid tumor such as melanoma, head and neck, liver or kidney cancer. Sequenced here: CD4+ or CD8+ T cells sorted from blood, sampled in a trial of the OX40 agonist ivuxolimab. The nucleotide sequence reads TGTGCCATCAGTGGGACTAGCGGGTATTACGAGCAGTACTTC. It codes for CAISGTSGYYEQYF.